Sequencing of this TCR beta chain was carried out in a study of blood T cell repertoires in COVID-19. About the study: Some COVID-19 samples were acute and others convalescent; all came from the United States, Italy and Spain. Sample material is recorded as cDNA or gDNA derived from T cells, B-cell-depleted T cells, or PBMCs.

This clone is a singleton in its sample. Other DNA sequences from this sample encode an identical CDR3 as well. Looked up from germline, CDR1 is LNHDA and CDR2 is SQIVND (reference sequence). The CDR3 contains 13 residues. J was trimmed by 5 bases and V by 3 bases; bases with no gene match: 1. The Seattle patients joined while their infection was active and were tracked longitudinally afterward. The authors' processing: The authors estimated nucleated cell counts from reference gene primer amplification. The assay was immunoSEQ multiplex PCR, and TCRdb's table has in-frame clones only and misses some. V, J and clone size are those of that table, while D and trimming were read from the DNA. The table shows some 260,000 clones, with approximately 88% occurring only once.

Material for sequencing was peripheral blood. This chain connects TRBV19 to TRBJ1-2, with 9 nucleotides matching TRBD1. The TCR was taken from a woman aged 70-85 years with COVID-19, enrolled during active disease. CDR3 protein: CASSIGQGYGYTF. The CDR3 DNA is TGTGCCAGTAGTATCGGACAGGGGTATGGCTACACCTTC.